The clone carrying this T cell receptor beta chain has ten or more counts. This sample stems from a study of T-cell reconstitution after alpha-beta-depleted transplantation in children. Preparation of the TCRbeta library involved a method that used unique molecular identifiers. TCRdb called the PCR reads again in MiXCR, with one record for every CDR3 protein. The table has 380,000 or so distinct CDR3 sequences, more than 10% seen once. Germline V gene lookup returns CDR1 MDHEN and CDR2 SYDVKM. The CDR3 spans 17 residues. V was shortened by 2 bases and J by 2 bases, with 17 bases between the two germline ends.

The receptor's source is a human donor who donated a stem cell graft to a child with Fanconi anemia. The V and J genes are TRBV28 and TRBJ2-3; D could derive from TRBD1 or TRBD2 (5 bases each). This material consisted of PBMCs, taken from the stem cell graft. The CDR3 DNA sequence: TGTGCCAGCAGTTTAGCCCCCGAGAGGGGCCCCACAGATACGCAGTATTTT. Residues: CASSLAPERGPTDTQYF.